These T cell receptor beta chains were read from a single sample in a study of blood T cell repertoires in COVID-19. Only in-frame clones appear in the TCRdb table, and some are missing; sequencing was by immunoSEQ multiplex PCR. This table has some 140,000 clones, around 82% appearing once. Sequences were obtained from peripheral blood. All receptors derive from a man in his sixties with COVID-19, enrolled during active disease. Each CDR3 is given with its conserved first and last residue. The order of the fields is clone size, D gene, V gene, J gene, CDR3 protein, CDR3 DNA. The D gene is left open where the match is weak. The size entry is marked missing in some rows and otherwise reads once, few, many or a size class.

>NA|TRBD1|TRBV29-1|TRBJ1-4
CSVGDRGLDSPNEKLFF
TGCAGCGTTGGGGACAGGGGGCTTGATTCCCCTAATGAAAAACTGTTTTTT
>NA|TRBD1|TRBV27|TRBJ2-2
CASSLTDRVQTGELFF
TGTGCCAGCAGTTTAACAGACAGGGTCCAGACCGGGGAGCTGTTTTTT
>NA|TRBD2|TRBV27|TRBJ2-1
CASRPLAGGGYNEQFF
TGTGCCAGCAGGCCACTAGCGGGAGGAGGCTACAATGAGCAGTTCTTC
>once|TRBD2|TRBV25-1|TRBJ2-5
CASSTSGNPQETQYF
TGTGCCAGCAGTACTAGCGGCAATCCCCAAGAGACCCAGTACTTC
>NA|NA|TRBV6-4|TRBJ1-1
CASSLESSDTEAFF
TGTGCCAGCAGTCTTGAATCCTCGGACACTGAAGCTTTCTTT
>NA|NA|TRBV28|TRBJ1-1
CASSPQGLAFF
TGTGCCAGCAGTCCTCAGGGGCTGGCTTTCTTT
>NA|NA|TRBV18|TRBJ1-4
CASSPSDATNEKLFF
TGTGCCAGCTCACCGTCAGATGCAACTAATGAAAAACTGTTTTTT
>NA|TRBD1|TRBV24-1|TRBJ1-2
CATSDGQAPGYGYTF
TGTGCCACCAGTGATGGACAGGCCCCTGGGTATGGCTACACCTTC
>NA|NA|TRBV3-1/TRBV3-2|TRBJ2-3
CASSPSLSRGYTDTQYF
TGTGCCAGCAGTCCCTCCCTGTCCCGGGGATACACAGATACGCAGTATTTT
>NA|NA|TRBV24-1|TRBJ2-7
CATSDYGYEQYF
TGTGCCACCAGTGATTACGGTTACGAGCAGTACTTC
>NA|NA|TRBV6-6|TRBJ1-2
CASRTGSPYGYTF
TGTGCCAGCAGGACAGGTTCGCCGTATGGCTACACCTTC
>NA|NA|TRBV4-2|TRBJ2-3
CASTPTGTTRDTDTQYF
TGTGCCAGCACCCCCACAGGGACAACTAGAGACACAGATACGCAGTATTTT
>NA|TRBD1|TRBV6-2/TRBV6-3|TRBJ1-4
CASSTVGTGGEKLFF
TGTGCCAGCAGTACCGTAGGGACAGGGGGAGAAAAACTGTTTTTT
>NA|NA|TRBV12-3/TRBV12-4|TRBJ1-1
CASSRARGAFF
TGTGCCAGCAGTAGAGCCCGGGGAGCTTTCTTT
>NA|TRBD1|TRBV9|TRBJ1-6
CASSATPGTAGNSPLHF
TGTGCCAGCAGCGCTACTCCTGGGACAGCCGGTAATTCACCCCTCCACTTT
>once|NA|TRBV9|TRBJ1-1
CASSPGGGGPEAFF
TGTGCCAGCAGCCCCGGGGGGGGAGGGCCTGAAGCTTTCTTT
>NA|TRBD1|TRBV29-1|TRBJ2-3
CSVVGSGQGRFISTDTQYF
TGCAGCGTTGTAGGGTCGGGACAGGGAAGATTTATTAGCACAGATACGCAGTATTTT
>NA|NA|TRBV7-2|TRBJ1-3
CASSRQGTGNTIYF
TGTGCCAGCAGCAGGCAGGGTACTGGAAACACCATATATTTT
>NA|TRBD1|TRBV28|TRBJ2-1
CASSLTGVYGAEQFF
TGTGCCAGCAGTTTAACAGGGGTTTACGGCGCTGAGCAGTTCTTC
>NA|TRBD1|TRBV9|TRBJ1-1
CASSTWDRQNTEAFF
TGTGCCAGCAGCACCTGGGACAGGCAGAACACTGAAGCTTTCTTT
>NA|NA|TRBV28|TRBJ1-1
CASTTQVIEAFF
TGTGCCAGCACCACACAGGTGATTGAAGCTTTCTTT
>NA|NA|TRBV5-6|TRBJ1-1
CASTRWGRWSRDTEAFF
TGTGCCAGCACGCGGTGGGGCAGGTGGTCTCGGGACACTGAAGCTTTCTTT
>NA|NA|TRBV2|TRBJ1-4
CASSSPRTEPTNEKLFF
TGTGCCAGCAGTTCGCCCCGGACTGAGCCAACTAATGAAAAACTGTTTTTT
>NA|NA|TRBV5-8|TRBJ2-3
CASIGDLTSPGTQYF
TGTGCCAGCATAGGGGACTTGACCTCTCCGGGTACGCAGTATTTT
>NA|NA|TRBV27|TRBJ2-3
CASSFSYTSTDTQYF
TGTGCCAGCAGTTTCTCGTATACTAGCACAGATACGCAGTATTTT
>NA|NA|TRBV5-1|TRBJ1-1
CASSLDGDTEAFF
TGCGCCAGCAGCTTGGACGGGGACACTGAAGCTTTCTTT
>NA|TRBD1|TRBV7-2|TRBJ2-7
CASSQMTGALSYEQYF
TGTGCCAGCAGCCAAATGACAGGGGCGCTCTCCTACGAGCAGTACTTC
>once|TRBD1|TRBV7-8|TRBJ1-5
CASSLLGGVGQPQHF
TGTGCCAGCAGCCTGCTAGGGGGCGTTGGGCAGCCCCAGCATTTT
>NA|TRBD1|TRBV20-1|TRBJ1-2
CSAVRQGGYTF
TGCAGTGCCGTAAGACAGGGCGGCTACACCTTC
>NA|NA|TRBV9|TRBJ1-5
CASSVDEGVNQPQHF
TGTGCCAGCAGCGTAGACGAGGGCGTTAATCAGCCCCAGCATTTT
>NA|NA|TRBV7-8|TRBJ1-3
CASSLDSARNTIYF
TGTGCCAGCAGCCTGGACAGCGCCCGAAACACCATATATTTT
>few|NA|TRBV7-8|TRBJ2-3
CASSLARVGAVPDTQYF
TGTGCCAGCAGCTTAGCGCGGGTGGGAGCCGTCCCAGATACGCAGTATTTT
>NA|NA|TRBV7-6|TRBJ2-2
CASSLWQGQSGELFF
TGTGCCAGCAGCTTATGGCAGGGACAATCCGGGGAGCTGTTTTTT
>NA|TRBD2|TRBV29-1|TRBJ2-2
CSAQSGGGVGGELFF
TGCAGCGCTCAAAGCGGGGGTGGGGTTGGCGGGGAGCTGTTTTTT
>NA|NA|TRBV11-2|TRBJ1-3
CASSLLNTIYF
TGTGCCAGCAGCCTATTAAACACCATATATTTT
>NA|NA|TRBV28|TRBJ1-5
CASTPQGNQPQHF
TGTGCCAGCACCCCACAGGGCAATCAGCCCCAGCATTTT
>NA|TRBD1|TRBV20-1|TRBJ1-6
CSASGGQGRYSPLHF
TGCAGTGCTAGTGGCGGACAGGGACGGTATTCACCCCTCCACTTT
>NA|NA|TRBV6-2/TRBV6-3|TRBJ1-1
CASSYSWTDGFF
TGTGCCAGCAGTTACTCCTGGACAGACGGTTTCTTT
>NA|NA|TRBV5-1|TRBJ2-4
CASSLDPRGAKNIQYF
TGCGCCAGCAGCTTGGACCCCAGGGGAGCCAAAAACATTCAGTACTTC
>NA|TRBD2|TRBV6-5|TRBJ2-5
CASSPQRGGLKTQYF
TGTGCCAGCAGTCCCCAGCGGGGGGGCCTTAAGACCCAGTACTTC
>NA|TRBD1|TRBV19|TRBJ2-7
CASSYPGQGAYEQYF
TGTGCCAGTAGTTATCCGGGACAGGGAGCCTACGAGCAGTACTTC
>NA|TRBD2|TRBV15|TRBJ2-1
CATSSTSGRQFF
TGTGCCACCAGCAGTACTAGCGGGAGGCAGTTCTTC
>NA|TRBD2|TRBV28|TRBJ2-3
CASSSSGLADTQYF
TGTGCCAGCAGTTCGTCTGGACTAGCCGATACGCAGTATTTT
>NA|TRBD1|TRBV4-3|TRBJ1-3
CASSQADRDPGNTIYF
TGCGCCAGCAGCCAGGCCGACAGGGACCCTGGAAACACCATATATTTT
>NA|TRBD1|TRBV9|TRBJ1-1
CASSVSKGQGSNTEAFF
TGTGCCAGCAGCGTAAGTAAGGGACAGGGATCGAACACTGAAGCTTTCTTT
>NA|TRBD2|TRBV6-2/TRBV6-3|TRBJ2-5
CASSYARLAGEYQETQYF
TGTGCCAGCAGTTACGCTAGACTAGCGGGAGAGTACCAAGAGACCCAGTACTTC
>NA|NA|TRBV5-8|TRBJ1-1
CASSFERGNTEAFF
TGTGCCAGCAGCTTTGAAAGGGGGAACACTGAAGCTTTCTTT
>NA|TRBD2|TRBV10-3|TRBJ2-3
CAITGGTRGTQYF
TGTGCCATCACTGGAGGGACTAGAGGTACGCAGTATTTT
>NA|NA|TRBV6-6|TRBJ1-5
CASSYMEGNQPQHF
TGTGCCAGCAGCTACATGGAGGGCAATCAGCCCCAGCATTTT
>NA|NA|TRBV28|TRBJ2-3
CASSLQGTSTDTQYF
TGTGCCAGCAGTTTACAGGGTACTAGCACAGATACGCAGTATTTT
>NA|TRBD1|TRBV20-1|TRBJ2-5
CSASDRQGLTQYF
TGCAGTGCTAGTGATAGACAGGGATTGACCCAGTACTTC
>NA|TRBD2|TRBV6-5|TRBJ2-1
CASSYRFSGGNEQFF
TGTGCCAGCAGTTACCGATTTAGCGGGGGAAATGAGCAGTTCTTC
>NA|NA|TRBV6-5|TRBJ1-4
CASSYSLTENENLFF
TGTGCCAGCAGTTACTCTCTTACAGAAAATGAAAATTTGTTTTTT
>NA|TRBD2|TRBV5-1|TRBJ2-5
CASSTGTSGILETQYF
TGCGCCAGCAGCACAGGGACTAGCGGGATCTTGGAGACCCAGTACTTC
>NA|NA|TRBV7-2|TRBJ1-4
CASTPGKATNEKLFF
TGTGCCAGCACCCCAGGCAAGGCAACTAATGAAAAACTGTTTTTT
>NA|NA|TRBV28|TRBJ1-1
CASSATGKGSTEAFF
TGTGCCAGCAGTGCGACAGGCAAGGGGAGCACTGAAGCTTTCTTT
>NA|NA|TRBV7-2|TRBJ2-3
CASSQGTDTQYF
TGTGCCAGCAGCCAGGGAACAGATACGCAGTATTTT